The 32 T cell receptor beta chains below all came from one sample that was sequenced in a study of OX40 agonist ivuxolimab in advanced cancers. The data were produced by immunoSEQ multiplex PCR, yet TCRdb's version contains in-frame clones alone and is incomplete. The sample consists of tens of thousands of clones, roughly 82% of them appearing once. Sample: CD4+ or CD8+ T cells sorted from blood, taken in a trial of the OX40 agonist ivuxolimab. These receptors were collected from an adult with an advanced solid tumor such as melanoma, head and neck, liver or kidney cancer.

The gene calls are TRBV10-3 and TRBJ2-7, with TRBD1 matching over 11 bases. V shed 4 bases, J shed 7 bases, and the junction held 9 bases outside the gene matches. Germline CDR1 reads ENHRY; CDR2 reads SYGVKD. CDR3 length equals 15 residues. As DNA, the CDR3 is TGTGCCATCAGTGCTAGGACAGGGGGCGCGGGAGAGCAGTACTTC. Translating gives CAISARTGGAGEQYF.

The chain joins TRBV18 to TRBJ1-3; 7 bases align to TRBD1. Trimming at V came to 0 bases and at J to 4 bases, leaving 6 bases not matched to a gene. The CDR3 loop spans 16 amino acids. CDR1 and CDR2 from the germline V gene are KGHSH and LQKENI. Here the CDR3 reads CASSPPGWGQGNTIYF. CDR3 DNA sequence: TGTGCCAGCTCACCACCCGGATGGGGACAGGGAAACACCATATATTTT.

This chain's CDR3 is CASSLDSGRMNEQFF. CDR3 DNA: TGTGCCAGCAGCTTAGATAGCGGGAGGATGAATGAGCAGTTCTTC. This chain links TRBV11-2 with TRBJ2-1, with 10 bases identical to TRBD2. The CDR3 spans 15 residues. V shed 0 bases, J shed 7 bases, and the junction held 3 bases outside the gene matches. The germline CDR1 and CDR2 sequences are SGHAT and FQNNGV.

The V and J genes are TRBV10-3 and TRBJ2-5; 9 nucleotides line up with TRBD1. Germline trimming cut 6 bases from V and 3 bases from J; bases unmatched to any gene: 2. CDR3 length: 13 amino acids. Germline CDR1 reads ENHRY; CDR2 reads SYGVKD. The CDR3 sequence: CAISWDREETQYF. CDR3 DNA: TGTGCCATCAGCTGGGACAGGGAAGAGACCCAGTACTTC.

The gene calls are TRBV7-3 and TRBJ2-2; D is possibly TRBD1 (5 bases). CDR3 size: 16 residues. V lost 1 base, J lost 1 base, and 10 bases lay in between. Germline V CDR1 and CDR2: SGHTA, FQGTGA. The CDR3 protein is CASSLIRDRNTGELFF. In DNA form, the CDR3 reads TGTGCCAGCAGCTTAATCCGTGACAGGAACACCGGGGAGCTGTTTTTT.

The V and J genes are TRBV10-3 and TRBJ2-1; D remains ambiguous. Germline V lookup: CDR1 ENHRY, CDR2 SYGVKD. V dropped 0 bases and J dropped 5 bases, with 2 bases sitting between them. The CDR3 contains 12 residues. CDR3 in amino acids: CAISESNNEQFF. The CDR3 DNA reads TGTGCCATCAGTGAGTCGAACAATGAGCAGTTCTTC.

The chain joins TRBV6-6 to TRBJ1-5; D remains unclear. CDR1 and CDR2 from the germline V gene are MNHNY and SVGAGI (reference sequence). The CDR3 sequence is 13 residues long. The V end lost 6 bases, the J end lost 3 bases, and 9 bases lay between the germline ends. CDR3 coding DNA: TGTGCCAGCAGGGCGAGAGACAATCAGCCCCAGCATTTT. The encoded protein is CASRARDNQPQHF.

The chain employs TRBV2 and TRBJ2-7, with no clear D. The germline V and J ends were trimmed by 6 bases and 0 bases, with 6 bases remaining between them. Germline V gives CDR1 SNHLY, CDR2 FYNNEI. This CDR3 is built from 12 residues. In DNA form, the CDR3 reads TGTGCCAGCAGGGTCAGCTCCTACGAGCAGTACTTC. Protein: CASRVSSYEQYF.

The J gene is TRBJ1-1, the V gene TRBV19; 9 bases are a match to TRBD1. The germline gives CDR1 LNHDA, CDR2 SQIVND (reference sequence). V dropped 4 bases and J dropped 4; count of bases not matched to a gene: 13. The CDR3 consists of 17 residues. The CDR3 region is CASSNSLLGQGTTEAFF. The CDR3 nucleotides are TGTGCCAGTAGTAACTCCCTCCTCGGACAGGGGACCACTGAAGCTTTCTTT.

J is TRBJ2-5 and V is TRBV7-9, with 10 bases lining up with TRBD1. This CDR3 has 14 amino acids. Germline V CDR1 and CDR2: SEHNR, FQNEAQ (reference sequence). J lost 3 bases, V lost 6 bases, and 4 bases had no gene match. CDR3 DNA: TGTGCCAGCAGTTTGGGACAGGGGAAAGAGACCCAGTACTTC. This sequence encodes CASSLGQGKETQYF. The full variable domain, rest sourced from reference TRBV7-9 and TRBJ2-5, is DTGVSQNPRHKITKRGQNVTFRCDPISEHNRLYWYRQTLGQGPEFLTYFQNEAQLEKSRLLSDRFSAERPKGSFSTLEIQRTEQGDSAMYLCASSLGQGKETQYFGPGTRLLVL.

This chain uses TRBV7-2 with TRBJ1-1; D is undetermined. The CDR3 length is 15 residues. V was pared by 4 bases and J by 8 bases, with 20 bases between. Per the germline V gene, CDR1 is SGHTA and CDR2 is FQGNSA. CDR3 bases: TGTGCCAGCAGCTCTTTACCGGGAGCGGGCTCCGAAGCTTTCTTT. It codes for CASSSLPGAGSEAFF. The whole variable domain, filled in from reference TRBV7-2 and TRBJ1-1, reads GAGVSQSPSNKVTEKGKDVELRCDPISGHTALYWYRQSLGQGLEFLIYFQGNSAPDKSGLPSDRFSAERTGGSVSTLTIQRTQQEDSAVYLCASSSLPGAGSEAFFGQGTRLTVV.

V and J are TRBV7-9 and TRBJ1-4; perhaps TRBD1 as D (5 bases). V was shortened by 8 bases and J by 9 bases, with 16 bases between the two germline ends. The germline CDR1 and CDR2 sequences are SEHNR and FQNEAQ (reference sequence). This CDR3 contains 13 residues. The CDR3 DNA follows: TGTGCCAGCGCGATACACGGGGCGCAAAAACTGTTTTTT. This codes for CASAIHGAQKLFF.

V is TRBV4-2 and J is TRBJ2-5; no clear D. Trimming left V 1 base short and J 2 bases short, with 14 bases between. The CDR3 spans 16 residues. Germline values: CDR1 LGHNA, CDR2 YNFKEQ. The CDR3 spells CASSQGWQVNQETQYF. The DNA of the CDR3 is TGTGCCAGCAGCCAAGGTTGGCAGGTCAATCAAGAGACCCAGTACTTC.

The table lists this clone with a count of one. This chain uses TRBV7-2 with TRBJ1-4; TRBD1 matches 7 bases. The CDR3 is made up of 13 amino acids. CDR1 and CDR2 from the germline V gene are SGHTA and FQGNSA. Germline trimming cut 5 bases from V and 8 bases from J; bases unmatched to any gene: 5. The CDR3 loop reads CASSPQGWEKLFF. The CDR3 DNA is TGTGCCAGCAGCCCACAGGGGTGGGAAAAACTGTTTTTT. Drawing the rest from reference TRBV7-2 and TRBJ1-4, the complete variable domain is GAGVSQSPSNKVTEKGKDVELRCDPISGHTALYWYRQSLGQGLEFLIYFQGNSAPDKSGLPSDRFSAERTGGSVSTLTIQRTQQEDSAVYLCASSPQGWEKLFFGSGTQLSVL.

The chain couples TRBV27 to TRBJ2-3; TRBD2 matches at 7 bases. From germline, CDR1 is MNHEY and CDR2 SMNVEV (reference sequence). The ends lost 0 bases at V and 2 bases at J; junction bases unmatched: 8. The CDR3 runs 17 residues. The CDR3 DNA follows: TGTGCCAGCAGTTTATCGTTTCTAGCGGTTAACACAGATACGCAGTATTTT. This translates into CASSLSFLAVNTDTQYF.

The gene calls are TRBV6-1 and TRBJ2-4, with D possibly matching TRBD2 (5 bases). V was trimmed by 5 bases and J by 0 bases, leaving 11 bases between them. This CDR3 has 15 amino acids. CDR1 is MNHNS, CDR2 SASEGT, per germline. CDR3 nucleotides: TGTGCCAGCAGTACTAGACCCTCAGCCAAAAACATTCAGTACTTC. Amino acids: CASSTRPSAKNIQYF.

This chain joins TRBV7-2 and TRBJ2-7; D call uncertain. The CDR3 runs to 13 residues. Looked up from germline, CDR1 is SGHTA and CDR2 is FQGNSA. V lost 5 bases and J 3 bases, leaving 11 bases between the germline ends. The CDR3 DNA follows: TGTGCCAGCAGCCAAGACCCGGACTACGAGCAGTACTTC. It translates to CASSQDPDYEQYF. Using reference TRBV7-2 and TRBJ2-7 for the parts outside the CDR3, the full variable domain is GAGVSQSPSNKVTEKGKDVELRCDPISGHTALYWYRQSLGQGLEFLIYFQGNSAPDKSGLPSDRFSAERTGGSVSTLTIQRTQQEDSAVYLCASSQDPDYEQYFGPGTRLTVT.

This clone was detected only once. The chain is built from TRBV5-1 and TRBJ2-5, with no clear D. The CDR3 contains 14 residues. Germline V gene lookup returns CDR1 SGHRS and CDR2 YFSETQ. Trimming cost V 1 base and J 5 bases, with 12 bases left between them. The chain's CDR3 is CASSLSGQVETQYF. The CDR3 nucleotides are TGCGCCAGCAGCTTGTCCGGGCAGGTCGAGACCCAGTACTTC. Together with reference TRBV5-1 and TRBJ2-5, the CDR3 gives the full variable domain: KAGVTQTPRYLIKTRGQQVTLSCSPISGHRSVSWYQQTPGQGLQFLFEYFSETQRNKGNFPGRFSGRQFSNSRSEMNVSTLELGDSALYLCASSLSGQVETQYFGPGTRLLVL.

The chain joins TRBV7-6 to TRBJ2-1, with 11 bases identical to TRBD2. CDR1 SGHVS and CDR2 FNYEAQ come from the germline V gene. Trimming took 1 base from V and 10 from J; bases not matched to a gene: 9. There are 16 residues in the CDR3. The CDR3 nucleotides read TGTGCCAGCAGCTTAGGGCTAGCGGGAGGCCTACCCGAGCAGTTCTTC. Translated: CASSLGLAGGLPEQFF.

V and J are TRBV15 and TRBJ1-1; TRBD1 matches at 8 bases. This CDR3 has 13 residues. Germline CDR1 reads LNHNV; CDR2 reads YYDKDF (reference sequence). With V trimmed by 5 bases and J by 13 bases, 12 bases remained unmatched. CDR3 sequence reads: CATSSGTGGQGFF. CDR3 nucleotides: TGTGCCACCAGCTCAGGGACAGGCGGGCAGGGTTTCTTT.

The chain recombines TRBV4-3 with TRBJ2-5; 9 nucleotides line up with TRBD2. Germline V CDR1 and CDR2: LGHNA, YSLEER. V dropped 4 bases and J dropped 4; count of bases not matched to a gene: 7. This CDR3 is built from 15 residues. The CDR3 nucleotides are TGCGCCAGCAGCCCTAGCGGGGCCCTCCTAGAGACCCAGTACTTC. This encodes CASSPSGALLETQYF.

The CDR3 sequence is CASSSSRDTQYF. In nucleotides, the CDR3 is TGCGCCAGCAGCTCATCAAGGGATACGCAGTATTTT. J is TRBJ2-3 and V is TRBV5-1, with D unclear. CDR1 and CDR2 (germline): SGHRS, YFSETQ. The CDR3 consists of 12 residues. The V gene lost 3 bases and the J gene lost 6 bases, with 8 bases spanning the gap.

The chain carries TRBV19 and TRBJ2-3; TRBD1 agrees at 7 bases. Germline lookup yields CDR1 LNHDA and CDR2 SQIVND (reference sequence). Trimming removed 5 bases from V and 2 bases from J; junction bases left unmatched: 7. This CDR3 comprises 15 residues. This CDR3 reads CASSVIGGPTDTQYF. CDR3 in DNA: TGTGCCAGTAGTGTTATAGGGGGCCCCACAGATACGCAGTATTTT.

The chain carries TRBV5-4 and TRBJ2-5, with 16 bases lining up with TRBD2. The germline V gene encodes CDR1 SGHNT and CDR2 YYREEE (reference sequence). The V segment lost 4 bases and the J segment 5 bases; nucleotides outside the gene matches: 14. The CDR3 sequence is 19 residues long. The CDR3 DNA follows: TGTGCCAGCAGCCCCGGGACTAGCGGGGGGGCCCTGTCATCTGAGACCCAGTACTTC. Translating gives CASSPGTSGGALSSETQYF.

In its sample, this clone ranks as medium-sized (0.01 to 0.1%). The chain has TRBV19 and TRBJ2-3; 7 nucleotides match TRBD1. The CDR3 is 14 residues long. With 1 base clipped from V and 4 bases from J, the junction kept 2 bases outside the gene matches. Germline V lookup: CDR1 LNHDA, CDR2 SQIVND (reference sequence). The DNA for the CDR3 is TGTGCCAGTAGTATAGGGGACAGACCAGATACGCAGTATTTT. This sequence encodes CASSIGDRPDTQYF.

This chain connects TRBV7-2 to TRBJ2-5, with unresolved D. The CDR3 spans 13 residues. Trimming cost V 3 bases and J 5 bases, with 10 bases left between them. Germline CDR1 SGHTA, CDR2 FQGNSA. CDR3 amino acids: CASSFGIGETQYF. CDR3 in DNA: TGTGCCAGCAGCTTCGGAATTGGGGAGACCCAGTACTTC. The full variable domain, rest sourced from reference TRBV7-2 and TRBJ2-5, is GAGVSQSPSNKVTEKGKDVELRCDPISGHTALYWYRQSLGQGLEFLIYFQGNSAPDKSGLPSDRFSAERTGGSVSTLTIQRTQQEDSAVYLCASSFGIGETQYFGPGTRLLVL.

The chain carries TRBV5-6 and TRBJ2-2, with TRBD1 as a possible D gene (5 bases). The CDR3 runs to 11 residues. CDR1 is SGHDT, CDR2 YYEEEE, per germline. Trimming left V 4 bases short and J 7 bases short, with 5 bases between. CDR3 region: CASSRGGELFF. DNA of the CDR3: TGTGCCAGCAGCAGGGGCGGGGAGCTGTTTTTT.

The V call is TRBV2, the J call TRBJ1-2; D not certain. V dropped 4 bases and J dropped 5 bases, with 8 bases sitting between them. Germline loops: CDR1 SNHLY, CDR2 FYNNEI. The CDR3 spans 12 residues. The CDR3 loop is CASSVAGYGYTF. CDR3 in DNA: TGTGCCAGCAGTGTGGCGGGGTATGGCTACACCTTC.

The V gene is TRBV6-5, the J gene TRBJ1-3, with 9 bases that match TRBD1. The length of the CDR3 is 15 residues. With 5 bases clipped from V and 0 bases from J, the junction kept 2 bases outside the gene matches. Germline assignment: CDR1 MNHEY and CDR2 SVGAGI. Written as DNA, the CDR3 is TGTGCCAGCAGTCGACAGGGGGACTCTGGAAACACCATATATTTT. This codes for CASSRQGDSGNTIYF.

This rearrangement joins TRBV18 to TRBJ2-1; TRBD1 matches at 10 bases. The length of the CDR3 is 15 residues. Per the germline V gene, CDR1 is KGHSH and CDR2 is LQKENI. Unmatched junction bases numbered 6, after V lost 3 bases and J lost 7 bases. In DNA, the CDR3 is TGTGCCAGCTCACCGCCGGGACAGGGGTATAATGAGCAGTTCTTC. Protein product: CASSPPGQGYNEQFF.

The chain uses TRBV5-6 and TRBJ1-5; tentatively, D is TRBD1 (5 bases). V was trimmed by 3 bases and J by 3 bases, leaving 16 bases between them. Per germline, CDR1 SGHDT and CDR2 YYEEEE. The CDR3 covers 16 residues. The CDR3 spells CASSSLSSGNNQPQHF. CDR3 DNA: TGTGCCAGCAGCTCCTTATCTTCAGGGAACAATCAGCCCCAGCATTTT.

The chain couples TRBV2 to TRBJ2-7; 11 bases fit TRBD1. The CDR3 extends over 14 amino acids. V lost 4 bases, J lost 4 bases, and 3 bases stayed unmatched. Germline CDR1 reads SNHLY; CDR2 reads FYNNEI. This CDR3 reads CASSGTGGAYEQYF. The CDR3 DNA sequence: TGTGCCAGCAGTGGGACAGGGGGCGCGTACGAGCAGTACTTC.